This T cell receptor (beta chain) was documented in a study of T cells in Graves' hyperthyroidism and ophthalmopathy. From germline, CDR1 is SNHLY and CDR2 FYNNEI. CDR3 size: 11 residues. V was clipped by 8 bases and J by 12 bases, with 17 bases between them. Investigators excluded patients with uncontrolled infection, other autoimmune disease, pregnancy or lactation. The source material, RNA transcripts, was used to amplify TCR beta CDR3 regions. First-round RT-PCR of the TCR CDR3 relied on the HTBI primer set. Via MiXCR, TCRdb re-called the multiplex PCR reads, giving one row per CDR3 protein. The sample records around 500,000 distinct CDR3 sequences, approximately 15% being singletons. Whole-study results and caveats: Researchers report that a 13 V-J model separated ophthalmopathy from stable hyperthyroidism.

This clonotype showed up many times. Its antigen is currently unknown. The sequencing input was blood. This chain joins TRBV2 and TRBJ2-7, with D maybe TRBD1 (5 bases). The receptor's source is a woman between 18 and 29 years old with Graves' hyperthyroidism. The CDR3 here is CASGRRAGPYF. Written as DNA, the CDR3 is TGTGCCAGCGGTCGAAGGGCAGGGCCGTACTTC.